This T cell receptor beta chain emerged from a study of blood T cell repertoires in COVID-19. The wider study: Samples came from the United States, Italy and Spain, spanning acute and convalescent COVID-19. T cells, B-cell-depleted T cells, or PBMCs provided the cDNA or gDNA that served as material.

Between the trimmed V and J ends, which lost 1 base and 0 bases, there was a span of 9 bases. The CDR3 loop spans 15 amino acids. The germline gives CDR1 SGHTA, CDR2 FQGTGA. Followed over time, Seattle patients had been enrolled while infection was active. As processed by the authors: Estimation of nucleated cell counts was performed using reference gene primer amplification. Generated by immunoSEQ multiplex PCR, the TCRdb table keeps only in-frame clones and is missing some. That table gives V, J and clone size, and the DNA gave D and trimming. The table records approximately 77,000 clones, 65% to 90% of them present only once.

Sample: peripheral blood. The chain carries TRBV7-3 and TRBJ1-1; possibly TRBD1 for D (5 bases). This receptor was obtained from a man aged 45-65 years with COVID-19, enrolled during active disease. The CDR3 reads CASSLIGVMNTEAFF. CDR3 coding DNA: TGTGCCAGCAGCTTAATAGGGGTTATGAACACTGAAGCTTTCTTT.